Reported below is one TCR beta chain. The sample comes from a study of blood T cell repertoires in COVID-19. Study-level background: The samples span acute and convalescent COVID-19 from the United States, Italy and Spain.

Per the authors' pipeline: Amplifying reference gene primers gave estimates of nucleated cell counts. Produced via immunoSEQ multiplex PCR; TCRdb's table is partial and in-frame only. V and J calls and clone size are those listed in that table; D and trimming were worked out from the DNA. The data show about 72,000 clones, with over 85% seen just once and approximately 9.1% held by the top ten. Germline V gives CDR1 SGHAT, CDR2 FQNNGV. The V and J ends lost 2 bases and 2 bases, in that order; junction bases with no gene match: 2. The CDR3 runs 14 residues. The sequencing sample was made of peripheral blood. The receptor was derived from a human donor in a cohort sampled during active COVID-19. The chain joins TRBV11-2 to TRBJ2-7, with 8 nucleotides matching TRBD1. In nucleotides, the CDR3 is TGTGCCAGCAGCTTACAGGGGGCCACCTACGAGCAGTACTTC. This encodes CASSLQGATYEQYF. The full variable domain, rest sourced from reference TRBV11-2 and TRBJ2-7, is EAGVAQSPRYKIIEKRQSVAFWCNPISGHATLYWYQQILGQGPKLLIQFQNNGVVDDSQLPKDRFSAERLKGVDSTLKIQPAKLEDSAVYLCASSLQGATYEQYFGPGTRLTVT.